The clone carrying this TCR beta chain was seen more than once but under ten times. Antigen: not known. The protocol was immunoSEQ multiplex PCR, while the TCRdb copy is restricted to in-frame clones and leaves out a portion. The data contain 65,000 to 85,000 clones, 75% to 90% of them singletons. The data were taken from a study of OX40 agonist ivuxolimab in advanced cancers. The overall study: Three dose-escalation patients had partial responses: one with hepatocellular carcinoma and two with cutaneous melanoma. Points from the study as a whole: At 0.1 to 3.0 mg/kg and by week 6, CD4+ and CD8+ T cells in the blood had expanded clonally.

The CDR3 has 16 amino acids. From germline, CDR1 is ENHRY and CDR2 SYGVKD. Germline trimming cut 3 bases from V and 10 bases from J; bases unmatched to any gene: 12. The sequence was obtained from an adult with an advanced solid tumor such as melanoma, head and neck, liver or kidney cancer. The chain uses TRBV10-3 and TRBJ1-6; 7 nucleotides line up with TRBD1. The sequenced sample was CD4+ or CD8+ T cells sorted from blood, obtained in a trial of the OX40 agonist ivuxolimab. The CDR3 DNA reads TGTGCCATCAGTGACAAAGACAGGGAGGTTGGGTCACCCCTCCACTTT. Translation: CAISDKDREVGSPLHF.